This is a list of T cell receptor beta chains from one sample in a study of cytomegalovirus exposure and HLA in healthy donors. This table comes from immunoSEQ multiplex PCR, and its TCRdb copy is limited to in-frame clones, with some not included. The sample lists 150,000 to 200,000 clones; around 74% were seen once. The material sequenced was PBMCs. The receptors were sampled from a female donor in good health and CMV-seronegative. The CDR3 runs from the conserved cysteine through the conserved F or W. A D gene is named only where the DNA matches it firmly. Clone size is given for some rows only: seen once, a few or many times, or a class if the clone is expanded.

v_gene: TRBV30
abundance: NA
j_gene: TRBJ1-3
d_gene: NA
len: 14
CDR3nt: TGTGCCTGGAGTGTACAGGACTCTGGAAACACCATATATTTT
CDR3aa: CAWSVQDSGNTIYF

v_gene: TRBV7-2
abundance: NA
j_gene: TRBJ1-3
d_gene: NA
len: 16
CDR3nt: TGTGCCAGCAGCTTAAGCCCCCCTATCTCTGGAAACACCATATATTTT
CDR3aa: CASSLSPPISGNTIYF

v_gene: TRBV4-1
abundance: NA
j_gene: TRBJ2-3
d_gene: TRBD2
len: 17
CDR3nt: TGCGCCAGCAGCCAAGTAGCATCTAGCGGGAGAGCAGATACGCAGTATTTT
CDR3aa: CASSQVASSGRADTQYF

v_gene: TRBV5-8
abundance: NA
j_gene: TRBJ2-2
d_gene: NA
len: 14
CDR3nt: TGTGCCAGCAGCAAGGGGGTAGCCACCGGGGAGCTGTTTTTT
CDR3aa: CASSKGVATGELFF

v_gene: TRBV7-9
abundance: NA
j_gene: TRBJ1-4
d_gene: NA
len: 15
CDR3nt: TGTGCCAGCAGCCTCCGGCGGGGGAAGGATGAAAAACTGTTTTTT
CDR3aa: CASSLRRGKDEKLFF

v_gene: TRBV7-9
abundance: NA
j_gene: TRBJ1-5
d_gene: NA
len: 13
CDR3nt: TGTGCCAGCAGCTTTGATAGAAATCAGCCCCAGCATTTT
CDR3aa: CASSFDRNQPQHF

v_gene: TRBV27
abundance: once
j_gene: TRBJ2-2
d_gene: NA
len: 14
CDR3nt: TGTGCCAGCACCCAGGCCCCTAACACCGGGGAGCTGTTTTTT
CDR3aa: CASTQAPNTGELFF

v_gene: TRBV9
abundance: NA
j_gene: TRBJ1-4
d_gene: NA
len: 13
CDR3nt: TGTGCCAGCAGCACGGAGGGGTACGAAAAACTGTTTTTT
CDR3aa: CASSTEGYEKLFF

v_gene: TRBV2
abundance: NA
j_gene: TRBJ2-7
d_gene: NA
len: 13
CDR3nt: TGTGCCAGCAGGAGAGACAGCCGATACGAGCAGTACTTC
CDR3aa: CASRRDSRYEQYF

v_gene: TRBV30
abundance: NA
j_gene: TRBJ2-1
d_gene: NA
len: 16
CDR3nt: TGTGCCTGGAGTGTGAGGACACCCAGCTCCTACAATGAGCAGTTCTTC
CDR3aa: CAWSVRTPSSYNEQFF